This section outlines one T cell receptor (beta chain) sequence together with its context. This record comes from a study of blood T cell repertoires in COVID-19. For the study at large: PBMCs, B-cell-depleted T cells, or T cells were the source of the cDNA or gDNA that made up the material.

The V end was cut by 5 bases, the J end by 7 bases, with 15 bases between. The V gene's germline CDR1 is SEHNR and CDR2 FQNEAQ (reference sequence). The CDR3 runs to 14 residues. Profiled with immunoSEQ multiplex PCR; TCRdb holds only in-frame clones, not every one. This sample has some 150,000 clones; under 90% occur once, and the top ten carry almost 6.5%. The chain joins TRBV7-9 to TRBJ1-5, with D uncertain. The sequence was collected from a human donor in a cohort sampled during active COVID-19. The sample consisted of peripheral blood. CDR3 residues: CASSGRPGGQPQHF. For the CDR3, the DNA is TGTGCCAGCAGCGGTCGGCCGGGAGGACAGCCCCAGCATTTT. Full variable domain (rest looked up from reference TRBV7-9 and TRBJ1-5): DTGVSQNPRHKITKRGQNVTFRCDPISEHNRLYWYRQTLGQGPEFLTYFQNEAQLEKSRLLSDRFSAERPKGSFSTLEIQRTEQGDSAMYLCASSGRPGGQPQHFGDGTRLSIL.